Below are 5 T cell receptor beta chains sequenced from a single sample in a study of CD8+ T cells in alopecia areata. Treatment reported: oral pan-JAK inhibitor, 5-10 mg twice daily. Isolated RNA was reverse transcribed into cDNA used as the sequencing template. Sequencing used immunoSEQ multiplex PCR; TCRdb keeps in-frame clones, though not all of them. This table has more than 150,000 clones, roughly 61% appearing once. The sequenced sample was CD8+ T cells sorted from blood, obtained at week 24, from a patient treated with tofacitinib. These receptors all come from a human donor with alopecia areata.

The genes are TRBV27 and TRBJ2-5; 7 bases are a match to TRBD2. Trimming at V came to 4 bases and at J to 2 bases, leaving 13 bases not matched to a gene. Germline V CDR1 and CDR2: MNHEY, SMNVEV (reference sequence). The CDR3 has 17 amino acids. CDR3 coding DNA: TGTGCCAGCAGTTCTCTCCCAGCGGGGACGCGGCAAGAGACCCAGTACTTC. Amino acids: CASSSLPAGTRQETQYF.

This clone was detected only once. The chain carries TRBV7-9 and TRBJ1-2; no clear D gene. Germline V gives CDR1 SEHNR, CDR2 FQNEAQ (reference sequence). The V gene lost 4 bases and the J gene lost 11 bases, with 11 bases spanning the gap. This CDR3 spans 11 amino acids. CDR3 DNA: TGTGCCAGCAGCTCACGGGCTGGGTACACCTTC. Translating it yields CASSSRAGYTF.

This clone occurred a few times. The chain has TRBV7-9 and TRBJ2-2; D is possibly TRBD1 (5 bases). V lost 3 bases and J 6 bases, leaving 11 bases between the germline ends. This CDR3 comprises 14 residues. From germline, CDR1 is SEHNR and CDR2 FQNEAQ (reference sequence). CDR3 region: CASSFRQFAGELFF. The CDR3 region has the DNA TGTGCCAGCAGCTTCCGACAGTTCGCCGGGGAGCTGTTTTTT.

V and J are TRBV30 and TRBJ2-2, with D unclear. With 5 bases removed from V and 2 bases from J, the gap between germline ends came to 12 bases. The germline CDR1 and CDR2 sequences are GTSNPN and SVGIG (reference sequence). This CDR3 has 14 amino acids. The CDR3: CAWSVAVNTGELFF. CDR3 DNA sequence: TGTGCCTGGTCCGTAGCCGTAAACACCGGGGAGCTGTTTTTT.

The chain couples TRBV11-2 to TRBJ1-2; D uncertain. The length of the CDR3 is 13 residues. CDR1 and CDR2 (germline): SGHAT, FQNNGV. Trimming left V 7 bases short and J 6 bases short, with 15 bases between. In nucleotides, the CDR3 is TGTGCCAGCACTGAGACGGGGAAGGATGGCTACACCTTC. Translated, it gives CASTETGKDGYTF. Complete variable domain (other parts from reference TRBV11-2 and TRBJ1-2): EAGVAQSPRYKIIEKRQSVAFWCNPISGHATLYWYQQILGQGPKLLIQFQNNGVVDDSQLPKDRFSAERLKGVDSTLKIQPAKLEDSAVYLCASTETGKDGYTFGSGTRLTVV.